One sample yielded the 18 T cell receptor beta chains listed below, sequenced in a study of T cell changes during pregnancy in multiple sclerosis. Repertoires were generated with immunoSEQ multiplex PCR, while TCRdb's copy carries only in-frame clones and drops some. The data contain 50,000 to 70,000 clones, over 85% of them singletons. Sample: peripheral blood, taken in the second trimester of pregnancy. The receptors derive from a female donor with multiple sclerosis, enrolled in a pregnancy study.

This chain joins TRBV10-3 and TRBJ1-4; D not certain. This CDR3 spans 14 amino acids. The V gene lost 6 bases and the J gene lost 0 bases, with 8 bases spanning the gap. The germline V gene has CDR1 ENHRY and CDR2 SYGVKD. CDR3 in DNA: TGTGCCATCAGCCGGGATGCAACTAATGAAAAACTGTTTTTT. It yields the protein CAISRDATNEKLFF.

This rearrangement joins TRBV10-3 to TRBJ2-7; D not resolved. Germline V gene data show CDR1 as ENHRY and CDR2 as SYGVKD. The CDR3 covers 14 residues. V was clipped by 3 bases and J by 0 bases, with 9 bases between them. The CDR3 region is CAISDSLISYEQYF. CDR3 DNA: TGTGCCATCAGTGATTCACTCATCTCCTACGAGCAGTACTTC.

This chain uses TRBV4-2 with TRBJ2-6; 15 bases are shared with TRBD2. The CDR3 contains 20 residues. With 0 bases clipped from V and 2 bases from J, the junction kept 5 bases outside the gene matches. Germline V gene lookup returns CDR1 LGHNA and CDR2 YNFKEQ. The CDR3 loop is CASSQEGGLAGGTGANVLTF. The CDR3 nucleotides are TGTGCCAGCAGCCAAGAGGGGGGACTAGCGGGAGGAACTGGGGCCAACGTCCTGACTTTC.

This chain uses TRBV19 with TRBJ1-1, with D maybe TRBD1 (6 bases). This CDR3 spans 15 amino acids. Between the trimmed V and J ends, which lost 8 bases and 1 base, there was a span of 17 bases. Looked up from germline, CDR1 is LNHDA and CDR2 is SQIVND (reference sequence). This CDR3 is CASLGGAVPNTEAFF. The CDR3 DNA follows: TGTGCCAGTTTAGGGGGGGCTGTTCCGAACACTGAAGCTTTCTTT.

The gene calls are TRBV7-6 and TRBJ2-3; 7 bases are a match to TRBD2. V gave up 2 bases and J gave up 2 bases; unmatched junction bases: 7. Germline lookup yields CDR1 SGHVS and CDR2 FNYEAQ. This CDR3 contains 16 residues. As DNA, the CDR3 is TGTGCCAGCAGCTTAAGAGCTAGCGGATACACAGATACGCAGTATTTT. This codes for CASSLRASGYTDTQYF.

The chain carries TRBV10-2 and TRBJ2-1, with a weak D call TRBD1 (6 bases). Trimming removed 3 bases from V and 9 bases from J, with 18 bases in between. CDR1 and CDR2 (germline): WSHSY, SAAADI. The CDR3 is 15 amino acids. CDR3 nucleotide sequence: TGCGCCAGCAGTGATTTCGTCAGGGGACGGAGTGAGCAGTTCTTC. This codes for CASSDFVRGRSEQFF.

The chain has TRBV25-1 and TRBJ2-7; TRBD2 aligns across 7 bases. The CDR3 is 14 residues long. V was pared by 4 bases and J by 3 bases, with 6 bases of the junction left unmatched. Per the germline V gene, CDR1 is MGHDK and CDR2 is SYGVNS. CDR3 region: CASSGRAGVYEQYF. The CDR3 coding sequence is TGTGCCAGCAGTGGGCGGGCGGGAGTCTACGAGCAGTACTTC.

The chain joins TRBV10-1 to TRBJ2-1; TRBD2 is a possible D gene (7 bases). Germline-derived CDR1 and CDR2 are WNHNN and SYGVQD (reference sequence). The CDR3 consists of 18 residues. The V and J ends lost 3 bases and 5 bases respectively, with 23 bases between them. CDR3 sequence reads: CASSERAYGGPSNNEQFF. Here the CDR3 DNA reads TGCGCCAGCAGTGAACGGGCCTACGGGGGGCCCTCTAACAATGAGCAGTTCTTC.

The sample holds many counts of this clone. The chain is built from TRBV29-1 and TRBJ1-2; D remains unclear. This CDR3 spans 15 amino acids. V lost 4 bases to trimming and J lost 4 bases, with 19 bases between them. CDR1 and CDR2 from the germline V gene are SQVTM and ANQGSEA. The CDR3 DNA sequence: TGCAGCGTTGGTGAGGGCGGCCACTCCTTCTATGGCTACACCTTC. Its translation is CSVGEGGHSFYGYTF.

The rearrangement joins TRBV28 to TRBJ1-5, with 8 bases matching TRBD1. The CDR3 has 18 residues. J lost 5 bases, V lost 7 bases, and 19 bases had no gene match. Germline CDR1 MDHEN, CDR2 SYDVKM. CDR3 region: CASTWGPGGDLPYQPQHF. CDR3 sequence (DNA): TGTGCCAGCACCTGGGGTCCAGGGGGCGATTTACCTTATCAGCCCCAGCATTTT.

The chain carries TRBV25-1 and TRBJ2-7, with 7 bases aligning to TRBD1. Germline V gene sequence: CDR1 MGHDK, CDR2 SYGVNS. This CDR3 is built from 15 residues. J lost 1 base, V lost 3 bases, and 6 bases had no gene match. CDR3 in DNA: TGTGCCAGCAGTGATCAGTGGACAGGATCCTACGAGCAGTACTTC. It yields the protein CASSDQWTGSYEQYF.

The chain employs TRBV6-5 and TRBJ1-3; D gene unclear. CDR1 is MNHEY, CDR2 SVGAGI, per germline. The V end lost 8 bases, the J end lost 0 bases, and 2 bases lay between the germline ends. The CDR3 loop spans 11 amino acids. The CDR3 spells CASYSGNTIYF. For the CDR3, the DNA is TGTGCCAGCTACTCTGGAAACACCATATATTTT.

The chain employs TRBV11-2 and TRBJ2-7; D is ambiguous. The CDR3 consists of 13 residues. CDR1 is SGHAT and CDR2 is FQNNGV in the germline V gene. V lost 3 bases to trimming and J lost 6 bases, with 12 bases between them. In nucleotides, the CDR3 is TGTGCCAGCAGCTTTGGCGGCACCCGCGAGCAGTACTTC. Translated: CASSFGGTREQYF. Variable domain in full (rest from reference TRBV11-2 and TRBJ2-7): EAGVAQSPRYKIIEKRQSVAFWCNPISGHATLYWYQQILGQGPKLLIQFQNNGVVDDSQLPKDRFSAERLKGVDSTLKIQPAKLEDSAVYLCASSFGGTREQYFGPGTRLTVT.

The CDR3 reads CASSDEHPDRLYSYEQYF. DNA of the CDR3: TGTGCCAGCAGTGACGAACATCCGGACAGATTATATTCCTACGAGCAGTACTTC. V is TRBV6-1 and J is TRBJ2-7; D possibly corresponds to TRBD1 (6 bases). V dropped 3 bases and J dropped 1 base, with 22 bases sitting between them. This CDR3 is 18 amino acids long. Per germline, CDR1 MNHNS and CDR2 SASEGT.

The chain carries TRBV19 and TRBJ2-1; tentative D call: TRBD1 (5 bases). The CDR3 has 13 amino acids. Germline CDR1 is LNHDA and CDR2 is SQIVND (reference sequence). Trimming shortened V by 1 base and J by 5 bases, and 6 bases separated the two germline ends. Here the CDR3 reads CASSIVTDNEQFF. The CDR3 nucleotides read TGTGCCAGTAGTATAGTGACAGACAATGAGCAGTTCTTC.

The V call is TRBV18, the J call TRBJ2-1; D uncertain. Trimming took off 2 bases at V and 10 bases at J, with 18 bases between the two ends. This CDR3 spans 15 amino acids. Germline CDR1 KGHSH, CDR2 LQKENI. CDR3 DNA sequence: TGTGCCAGCTCACCATTTTCATCTCAGACTCAGGAGCAGTTCTTC. This codes for CASSPFSSQTQEQFF.

This rearrangement joins TRBV2 to TRBJ2-7; TRBD1 might be the D (5 bases). V gave up 1 base and J gave up 3 bases, with 16 bases separating them. Germline CDR1 reads SNHLY; CDR2 reads FYNNEI. This CDR3 region has 16 residues. In nucleotides, the CDR3 is TGTGCCAGCAGTGAAGGGACACAGGAAATATACTACGAGCAGTACTTC. Residues: CASSEGTQEIYYEQYF.

The genes are TRBV4-3 and TRBJ2-3, with 9 nucleotides matching TRBD2. CDR1 and CDR2 (germline): LGHNA, YSLEER. The CDR3 spans 17 residues. After removal of 0 bases from V and 6 bases from J, the junction contained 10 bases not matched to a gene. The CDR3 region has the DNA TGCGCCAGCAGCCAAGATCGGGCTAGCGGGACGGGGGATACGCAGTATTTT. This translates into CASSQDRASGTGDTQYF.